The 30 T cell receptor beta chains listed next were all sequenced from one sample in a study of siplizumab effects on memory and regulatory T cells. Sequencing was performed with immunoSEQ multiplex PCR; in TCRdb, only in-frame clones are kept and a portion is missing. The sample lists fewer than 120,000 clones, roughly 92% seen once, with approximately 1.3% in the top ten. What was sequenced was CD4+ T cells sorted from blood. These receptors all come from a human donor in good health.

This chain links TRBV6-1 with TRBJ1-2; D remains unclear. V was shortened by 7 bases and J by 8 bases, with 11 bases between the two germline ends. The CDR3 has 11 amino acids. Per germline, CDR1 MNHNS and CDR2 SASEGT. CDR3 DNA: TGTGCCAGCACCGGATCCAAGGGCTACACCTTC. Its translation is CASTGSKGYTF.

This rearrangement joins TRBV18 to TRBJ2-2, with TRBD1 matching over 9 bases. The V segment lost 0 bases and the J segment 4 bases; nucleotides outside the gene matches: 3. The CDR3 sequence is 16 residues long. Germline CDR1 and CDR2: KGHSH and LQKENI. CDR3 bases: TGTGCCAGCTCACCACCGGACAGGGGTCGCACCGGGGAGCTGTTTTTT. It translates to CASSPPDRGRTGELFF.

The J gene is TRBJ1-2, the V gene TRBV27, with no clear D. CDR1 and CDR2 from the germline V gene are MNHEY and SMNVEV (reference sequence). V was pared by 8 bases and J by 0 bases, with 19 bases between. CDR3 length equals 16 residues. The CDR3 DNA reads TGTGCCAGCGGAATCCCTCTCGGGAGCTCTAACTATGGCTACACCTTC. It codes for CASGIPLGSSNYGYTF.

The chain carries TRBV29-1 and TRBJ1-1, with D uncertain. This CDR3 is 13 amino acids long. Germline V gene sequence: CDR1 SQVTM, CDR2 ANQGSEA. CDR3: CSLERTMNTEAFF. The CDR3 DNA reads as TGCTCCTTGGAACGTACCATGAACACTGAAGCTTTCTTT.

This rearrangement joins TRBV6-5 to TRBJ2-1; 7 bases align to TRBD2. Germline loops: CDR1 MNHEY, CDR2 SVGAGI. The CDR3 is 14 residues long. V was clipped by 5 bases and J by 4 bases; unmatched bases: 5. The CDR3 bases are TGTGCCAGCAGTCCTAGCGGATCTTACAATGAGCAGTTCTTC. Translation: CASSPSGSYNEQFF.

The chain is built from TRBV30 and TRBJ2-5; D unresolved. This CDR3 has 13 amino acids. V was shortened by 0 bases and J by 1 base, with 6 bases between the two germline ends. CDR1 is GTSNPN and CDR2 is SVGIG in the germline V gene (reference sequence). For the CDR3, the DNA is TGTGCCTGGAGTGTGAGAAGCCAAGAGACCCAGTACTTC. Translation: CAWSVRSQETQYF.

The gene calls are TRBV10-1 and TRBJ2-7; the match to TRBD2 covers 8 bases. CDR1 is WNHNN and CDR2 is SYGVQD in the germline V gene (reference sequence). The V and J ends lost 7 bases and 3 bases, in that order; junction bases with no gene match: 11. The CDR3 sequence is 15 residues long. CDR3 sequence: CASISLREVGYEQYF. The CDR3, as DNA: TGCGCCAGCATTTCCCTGCGGGAGGTGGGCTACGAGCAGTACTTC.

The gene calls are TRBV5-8 and TRBJ1-1; D is ambiguous. V dropped 5 bases and J dropped 8 bases, with 25 bases sitting between them. The germline gives CDR1 SGHTS, CDR2 YDEGEE. The CDR3 is 16 amino acids. The CDR3 here is CASSSGTTGSQDEAFF. Here the CDR3 DNA reads TGTGCCAGCAGTTCAGGTACCACCGGGTCCCAAGACGAAGCTTTCTTT.

This sequence joins TRBV5-4 and TRBJ1-5; TRBD1 is a possible D gene (5 bases). The germline CDR1 and CDR2 sequences are SGHNT and YYREEE (reference sequence). V lost 0 bases to trimming and J lost 2 bases, with 9 bases between them. This CDR3 has 15 amino acids. CDR3 amino acids: CASSLDPGGNQPQHF. Here the CDR3 DNA reads TGTGCCAGCAGCTTGGACCCGGGGGGCAATCAGCCCCAGCATTTT.

This chain links TRBV14 with TRBJ2-7; D is unclear. This CDR3 has 14 amino acids. With 5 bases removed from V and 6 bases from J, the gap between germline ends came to 17 bases. Germline V gives CDR1 SGHDN, CDR2 FVKESK. CDR3 in amino acids: CASSTLSWVTEQYF. The CDR3 nucleotides read TGTGCCAGCAGCACCTTAAGTTGGGTAACCGAGCAGTACTTC.

The chain joins TRBV7-8 to TRBJ2-7; D gene uncertain. Germline CDR1 SGHVS, CDR2 FQNEAQ. The CDR3 is 12 amino acids. The germline V and J ends were trimmed by 0 bases and 5 bases, with 5 bases remaining between them. CDR3 nucleotides: TGTGCCAGCAGCTTAGCAAGCGACGAGCAGTACTTC. This sequence encodes CASSLASDEQYF.

This chain links TRBV5-1 with TRBJ2-5; D ambiguous. Trimming pared 4 bases from V and 0 bases from J, leaving 4 bases between. Germline V gene sequence: CDR1 SGHRS, CDR2 YFSETQ. CDR3 size: 12 residues. CDR3 sequence (DNA): TGCGCCAGCAGCCCGGACCAAGAGACCCAGTACTTC. This encodes CASSPDQETQYF.

The chain has TRBV6-1 and TRBJ2-7, with D possibly matching TRBD2 (5 bases). The CDR3 has 16 residues. The V gene's germline CDR1 is MNHNS and CDR2 SASEGT. The germline V and J ends were trimmed by 4 bases and 3 bases, with 19 bases remaining between them. The CDR3 loop reads CASSGMRVQGDYEQYF. DNA of the CDR3: TGTGCCAGCAGTGGAATGAGGGTGCAAGGAGACTACGAGCAGTACTTC.

V and J are TRBV19 and TRBJ2-1; D is undetermined. The germline gives CDR1 LNHDA, CDR2 SQIVND (reference sequence). The CDR3 loop spans 13 amino acids. Trimming took 9 bases from V and 5 from J, leaving 14 bases between them. CDR3 sequence: CASQVGNNNEQFF. In nucleotides, the CDR3 is TGTGCCAGCCAGGTTGGGAACAACAATGAGCAGTTCTTC.

The CDR3 sequence: CASWGGGAPYNEQFF. The CDR3 region has the DNA TGTGCCTCCTGGGGGGGAGGGGCCCCCTACAATGAGCAGTTCTTC. The chain carries TRBV27 and TRBJ2-1; TRBD2 agrees at 7 bases. The germline gives CDR1 MNHEY, CDR2 SMNVEV (reference sequence). This CDR3 contains 15 residues. After removal of 11 bases from V and 2 bases from J, the junction contained 12 bases not matched to a gene.

The chain carries TRBV18 and TRBJ2-4, with 8 bases identical to TRBD2. Germline V gives CDR1 KGHSH, CDR2 LQKENI. The CDR3 is 14 amino acids. Germline trimming cut 1 base from V and 8 bases from J; bases unmatched to any gene: 4. The CDR3: CASSPLGRGDIQYF. CDR3 nucleotide sequence: TGTGCCAGCTCACCACTGGGGCGGGGGGACATTCAGTACTTC.

This chain connects TRBV11-3 to TRBJ2-2; no reliable D call. V dropped 1 base and J dropped 4 bases, with 10 bases sitting between them. The CDR3 is 15 residues long. Germline CDR1 reads SGHNT; CDR2 reads YENEEA. The CDR3 coding sequence is TGTGCCAGCAGCTTAGTAAGGCAATTCACCGGGGAGCTGTTTTTT. It specifies CASSLVRQFTGELFF.

The chain is built from TRBV6-4 and TRBJ1-1, with 7 bases fitting TRBD1. From germline, CDR1 is MRHNA and CDR2 SNTAGT. The CDR3 has 13 amino acids. V lost 6 bases to trimming and J lost 4 bases; unmatched junction nucleotides: 5. In DNA form, the CDR3 reads TGTGCCAGCAGCGCACAGGGGAGCACTGAAGCTTTCTTT. Encoded protein: CASSAQGSTEAFF.

V gene TRBV11-2 combines with J gene TRBJ2-3, with D unresolved. V shed 5 bases and J shed 0 bases, with 9 bases lying between them. CDR1 is SGHAT and CDR2 is FQNNGV in the germline V gene. The CDR3 covers 14 residues. The CDR3 region has the DNA TGTGCCAGCAGCCCTACTACTAGCACAGATACGCAGTATTTT. This codes for CASSPTTSTDTQYF.

The V and J genes are TRBV28 and TRBJ1-2; unclear D gene. V was clipped by 5 bases and J by 2 bases, with 21 bases between them. Germline-derived CDR1 and CDR2 are MDHEN and SYDVKM. CDR3 length: 17 residues. CDR3 sequence (DNA): TGTGCCAGCAGTCTCAGAGGACTCCCTGGTAGCAACTATGGCTACACCTTC. It specifies CASSLRGLPGSNYGYTF.

The CDR3 bases are TGTGCCATCAGGAAGGCCATCCAAGAGACCCAGTACTTC. This encodes CAIRKAIQETQYF. V and J are TRBV10-3 and TRBJ2-5; D unresolved. Trimming shortened V by 6 bases and J by 1 base, and 9 bases separated the two germline ends. The length of the CDR3 is 13 residues. Germline CDR1 and CDR2: ENHRY and SYGVKD.

The chain has TRBV27 and TRBJ2-3, with D perhaps TRBD1 (6 bases). The CDR3 spans 13 residues. Trimming cost V 6 bases and J 5 bases, with 12 bases left between them. CDR1 and CDR2 (germline): MNHEY, SMNVEV (reference sequence). This CDR3 reads CASSLQGVDTQYF. The DNA for the CDR3 is TGTGCCAGCAGCCTACAGGGAGTAGATACGCAGTATTTT.

The chain carries TRBV5-1 and TRBJ1-2, with TRBD1 matching over 10 bases. Germline values: CDR1 SGHRS, CDR2 YFSETQ. The CDR3 sequence is 16 residues long. J was trimmed by 0 bases and V by 4 bases; bases with no gene match: 6. DNA of the CDR3: TGCGCCAGCAGCCCCGGACAGGGGGAGGCTAACTATGGCTACACCTTC. Translating gives CASSPGQGEANYGYTF.

In DNA form, the CDR3 reads TGTGCCAGCAGCGGGCAGGGAACTGTCTACGAGCAGTACTTC. It specifies CASSGQGTVYEQYF. The rearrangement links TRBV6-6 to TRBJ2-7, with a possible D match to TRBD1 (5 bases). CDR1 is MNHNY, CDR2 SVGAGI, per germline (reference sequence). Deletions cut 6 bases from V and 3 bases from J, with 15 bases between. The CDR3 runs 14 residues.

This chain joins TRBV5-8 and TRBJ2-5; 14 nucleotides line up with TRBD2. Germline V gene sequence: CDR1 SGHTS, CDR2 YDEGEE. The length of the CDR3 is 17 residues. V gave up 1 base and J gave up 4 bases; unmatched junction bases: 6. The CDR3 loop is CASSLMGTSGGAETQYF. In DNA, the CDR3 is TGTGCCAGCAGCTTGATGGGGACTAGCGGGGGAGCAGAGACCCAGTACTTC.

The V and J genes are TRBV7-2 and TRBJ2-2; 7 positions match TRBD2. The CDR3 contains 16 residues. V lost 5 bases and J lost 4; bases outside the gene matches: 10. Looked up from germline, CDR1 is SGHTA and CDR2 is FQGNSA. The CDR3 DNA reads TGTGCCAGCAGCCGCGGCGGACTAGTCGGCACCGGGGAGCTGTTTTTT. It is translated as CASSRGGLVGTGELFF.

The CDR3 loop is CASSSPTGVITDTQYF. The CDR3 coding sequence is TGTGCCAGCAGCTCCCCGACAGGGGTTATCACAGATACGCAGTATTTT. This sequence joins TRBV5-6 and TRBJ2-3, with 8 nucleotides matching TRBD1. Germline V lookup: CDR1 SGHDT, CDR2 YYEEEE. The CDR3 extends over 16 amino acids. V shed 3 bases and J 2 bases; nucleotides not matched to a gene: 8.

The sample holds one count of this clone. V and J are TRBV5-1 and TRBJ1-6, with TRBD1 as a possible D gene (6 bases). Per the germline V gene, CDR1 is SGHRS and CDR2 is YFSETQ. This CDR3 comprises 13 residues. The germline V and J ends were trimmed by 5 bases and 9 bases, with 12 bases remaining between them. CDR3 sequence (DNA): TGCGCCAGCAGTCCTGAGGGGGGTTCACCCCTCCACTTT. Protein product: CASSPEGGSPLHF.

The rearrangement links TRBV5-1 to TRBJ2-5; D could derive from TRBD1 or TRBD2 (6 bases each). Germline values: CDR1 SGHRS, CDR2 YFSETQ. This CDR3 contains 14 residues. The V gene lost 3 bases and the J gene lost 2 bases, with 11 bases spanning the gap. The CDR3 DNA follows: TGCGCCAGCAGCTCAGGGGACTTTCAAGAGACCCAGTACTTC. It specifies CASSSGDFQETQYF.

Turning to this clone: One end of the junction fails to match germline, which may point to a read error. CDR3 region: CASSVEVQETQYF. For the CDR3, the DNA is TGTGCCAGCAGCGTAGAAGTACAAGAGACCCAGTACTTC. The chain links TRBV11-3 to TRBJ2-5; D gene ambiguous. Per the germline V gene, CDR1 is SGHNT and CDR2 is YENEEA. This CDR3 has 13 residues.